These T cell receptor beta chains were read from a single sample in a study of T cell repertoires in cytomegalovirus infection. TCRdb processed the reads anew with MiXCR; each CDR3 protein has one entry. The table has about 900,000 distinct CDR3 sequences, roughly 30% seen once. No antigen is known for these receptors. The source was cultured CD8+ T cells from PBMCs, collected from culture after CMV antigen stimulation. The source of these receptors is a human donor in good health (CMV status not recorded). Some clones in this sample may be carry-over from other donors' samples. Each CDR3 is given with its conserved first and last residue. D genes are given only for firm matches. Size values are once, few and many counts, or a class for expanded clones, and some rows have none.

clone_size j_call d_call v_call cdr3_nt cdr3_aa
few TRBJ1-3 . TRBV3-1 TGTGCCAGCAGCCATCCCCCTAGGAACAGAAACACCATATATTTT CASSHPPRNRNTIYF
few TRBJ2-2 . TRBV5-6 TGTGCCAGCAGTGCCGGGAACGGGGAGCTGTTTTTT CASSAGNGELFF
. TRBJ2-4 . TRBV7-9 TGTGCCAGCAGGGGCAAACTCGAGGTCGAAAACATTCAGTACTTC CASRGKLEVENIQYF
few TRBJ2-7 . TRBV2 TGTGCCAGCGATCGGAGCCCCGAGCAGTACTTC CASDRSPEQYF
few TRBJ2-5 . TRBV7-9 TGTGCCAGCAGCTTCGAGGGAAGAGGAGAGACCCAGTACTTC CASSFEGRGETQYF
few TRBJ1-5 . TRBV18 TGTGCCAGCTCACCAGCACCGACAGCGAGCAATCAGCCCCAGCATTTT CASSPAPTASNQPQHF
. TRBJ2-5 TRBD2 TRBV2 TGTGCCAGCAGCCCATTAGCGGGGGCTACTTTCCAAGAGACCCAGTACTTC CASSPLAGATFQETQYF
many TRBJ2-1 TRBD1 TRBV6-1 TGTGCCAGCAGCGAGGACAGGCGCCCCTCCTACAATGAGCAGTTCTTC CASSEDRRPSYNEQFF
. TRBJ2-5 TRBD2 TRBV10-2 TGCGCCAGCAGTGAGTCGATAGTGACAGCGGGAGGAGAGACCCAGTACTTC CASSESIVTAGGETQYF
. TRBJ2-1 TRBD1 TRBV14 TGTGCCAGCACCGCGACAGGGGGTATGGTTGATGAGCAGTTCTTC CASTATGGMVDEQFF
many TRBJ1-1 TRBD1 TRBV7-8 TGTGCCAGCAGCTTAGGTTGGGACAGGCCCACCGAAAACACTGAAGCTTTCTTT CASSLGWDRPTENTEAFF
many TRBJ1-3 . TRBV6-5 TGTGCCAGCAGTTACTCCGGGATTGGGAACACCATATATTTT CASSYSGIGNTIYF
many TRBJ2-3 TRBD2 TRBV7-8 TGTGCCAGCAGCTTACGCCCTACTAGCGGGGGGAAAGGTAGCACAGATACGCAGTATTTT CASSLRPTSGGKGSTDTQYF
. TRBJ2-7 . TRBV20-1 TGCAGTGCCAGCCCGTCCGGGTCCTACGAGCAGTACTTC CSASPSGSYEQYF
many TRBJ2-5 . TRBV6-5 TGTGCCAGCAGTTACTCGTCCGTCGAGGAGACCCAGTACTTC CASSYSSVEETQYF
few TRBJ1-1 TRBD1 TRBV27 TGTGCCAGCAGTTTATCAGCAGGGGGCCGAACTGAAGCTTTCTTT CASSLSAGGRTEAFF
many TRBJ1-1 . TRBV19 TGTGCCAGTTCGTACAGTACGTACACTGAAGCTTTCTTT CASSYSTYTEAFF
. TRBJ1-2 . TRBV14 TGTGCCAGCAGCCCACCCACCCTCAGGGTCGCCTATGGCTACACCTTC CASSPPTLRVAYGYTF
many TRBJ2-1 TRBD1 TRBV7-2 TGTGCCAGCAGCTCACAGACAGGGTGGTCCTACAATGAGCAGTTCTTC CASSSQTGWSYNEQFF
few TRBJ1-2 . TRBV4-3 TGCGCCAGCAGCCAAGATCAGGCTCCGGGACGTAGAAACTATGGCTACACCTTC CASSQDQAPGRRNYGYTF
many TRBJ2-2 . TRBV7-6 TGTGCCAGCAGTTTTAGAGGGCGAACCGGGGAGCTGTTTTTT CASSFRGRTGELFF
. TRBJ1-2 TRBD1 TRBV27 TGTGCCAGCAGTTACGGGACAGGGTCCTATGGCTACACCTTC CASSYGTGSYGYTF
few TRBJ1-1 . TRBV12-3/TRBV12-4 TGTGCCAGCAGTTTACGCCCTCAGGGCACTGAAGCTTTCTTT CASSLRPQGTEAFF
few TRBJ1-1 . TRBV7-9 TGTGCCAGCAGCCCATGGGAGGGGTCGAACACTGAAGCTTTCTTT CASSPWEGSNTEAFF
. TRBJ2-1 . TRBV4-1 TGCGCCAGCAGCCTAAAATGGGGCAGAGACTCCTACAATGAGCAGTTCTTC CASSLKWGRDSYNEQFF
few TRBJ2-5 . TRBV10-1 TGCGCCAGCGAGGCACTCCACACCGGGACTTCTAAAGAGACCCAGTACTTC CASEALHTGTSKETQYF
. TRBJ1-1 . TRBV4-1 TGCGCCAGCAGCCCAGAGTCGTTCAGGGGAATAATCACTGAAGCTTTCTTT CASSPESFRGIITEAFF
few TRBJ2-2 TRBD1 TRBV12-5 TGTGCTAGTGGTTTGTCATACATCGTCGGGACAGCCAACACCGGGGAGCTGTTTTTT CASGLSYIVGTANTGELFF
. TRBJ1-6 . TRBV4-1 TGCGCCAGCAGCCAGGAAGCCAATTCACCCCTCCACTTT CASSQEANSPLHF
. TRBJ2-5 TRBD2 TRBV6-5 TGTGCCAGCAGACCGGGACTAGCGGGGGGTATACAAGAGACCCAGTACTTC CASRPGLAGGIQETQYF
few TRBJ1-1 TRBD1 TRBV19 TGTGCCAGTAGTATGTTTGGGCAGGGGGAGAACACTGAAGCTTTCTTT CASSMFGQGENTEAFF
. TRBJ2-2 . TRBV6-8 TGTGCCAGCAGTTACGGAGGACAGCTTATCCTCGCCACCGGGGAGCTGTTTTTT CASSYGGQLILATGELFF
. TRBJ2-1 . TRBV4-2 TGTGCCAGCAGCCAAGATCGAGGAGCGAACAATGAGCAGTTCTTC CASSQDRGANNEQFF
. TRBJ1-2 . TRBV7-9 TGTGCCAGCAGCTTAGGTTTGAGGGAAAACTATGGCTACACCTTC CASSLGLRENYGYTF
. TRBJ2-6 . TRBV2 TGTGCCAGCAGTGGAATAGGCCGTCCGTACGGGGCCAACGTCCTGACTTTC CASSGIGRPYGANVLTF
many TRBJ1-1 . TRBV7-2 TGTGCCAGCAGCTTAGGCATCCAGGGGATGAACACTGAAGCTTTCTTT CASSLGIQGMNTEAFF
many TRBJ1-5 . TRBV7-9 TGTGCCAGCGGGCGGGGTGGGAATCAGCCCCAGCATTTT CASGRGGNQPQHF